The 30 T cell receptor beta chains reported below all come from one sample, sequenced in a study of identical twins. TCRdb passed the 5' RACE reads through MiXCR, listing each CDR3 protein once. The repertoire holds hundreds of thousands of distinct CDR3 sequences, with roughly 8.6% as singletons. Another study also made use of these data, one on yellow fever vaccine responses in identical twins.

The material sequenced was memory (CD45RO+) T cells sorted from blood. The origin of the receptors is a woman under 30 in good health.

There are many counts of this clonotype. CDR3: CASSVLETQYF. For the CDR3, the DNA is TGTGCCAGCAGTGTTCTTGAGACCCAGTACTTC. The genes are TRBV2 and TRBJ2-5; D unresolved. Trimming cost V 4 bases and J 5 bases, with 5 bases left between them. Germline V lookup: CDR1 SNHLY, CDR2 FYNNEI. The CDR3 loop spans 11 amino acids.

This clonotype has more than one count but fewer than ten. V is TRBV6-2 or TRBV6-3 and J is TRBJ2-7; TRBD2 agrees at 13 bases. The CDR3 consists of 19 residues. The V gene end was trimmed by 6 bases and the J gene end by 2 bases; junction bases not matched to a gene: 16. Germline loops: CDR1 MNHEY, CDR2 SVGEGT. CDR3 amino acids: CASRTRLGLAGVSTYEQYF. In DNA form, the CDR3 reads TGTGCCAGCAGAACGAGACTTGGACTAGCGGGAGTAAGTACCTACGAGCAGTACTTC.

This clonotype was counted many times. This CDR3 is CASSQEPGTNEKLFF. In DNA form, the CDR3 reads TGCGCCAGCAGCCAAGAGCCGGGGACTAATGAAAAACTGTTTTTT. The chain links TRBV4-1 to TRBJ1-4; D ambiguous. This CDR3 has 15 amino acids. Germline assignment: CDR1 MGHRA and CDR2 YSYEKL. Deletions cut 0 bases from V and 2 bases from J, with 7 bases between.

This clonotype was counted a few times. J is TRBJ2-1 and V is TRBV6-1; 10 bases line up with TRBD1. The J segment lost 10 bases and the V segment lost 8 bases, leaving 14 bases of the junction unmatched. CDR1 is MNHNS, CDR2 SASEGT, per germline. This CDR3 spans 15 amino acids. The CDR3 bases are TGTGCCAGCCAGGAGCCGGGACAGGGGATATGGGAGCAGTTCTTC. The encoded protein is CASQEPGQGIWEQFF.

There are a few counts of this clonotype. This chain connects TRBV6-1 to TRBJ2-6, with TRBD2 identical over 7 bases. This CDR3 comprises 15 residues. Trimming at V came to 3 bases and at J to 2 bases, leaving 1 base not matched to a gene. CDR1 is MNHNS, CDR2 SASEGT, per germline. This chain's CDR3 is CASSEGRAGANVLTF. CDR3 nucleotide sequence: TGTGCCAGCAGTGAGGGGAGGGCTGGGGCCAACGTCCTGACTTTC.

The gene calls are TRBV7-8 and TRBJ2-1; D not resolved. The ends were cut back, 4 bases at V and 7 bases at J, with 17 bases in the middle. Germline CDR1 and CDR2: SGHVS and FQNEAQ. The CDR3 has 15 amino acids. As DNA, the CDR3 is TGTGCCAGCAGCTCAAAGGATAGGGTGGGGAATGAGCAGTTCTTC. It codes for CASSSKDRVGNEQFF.

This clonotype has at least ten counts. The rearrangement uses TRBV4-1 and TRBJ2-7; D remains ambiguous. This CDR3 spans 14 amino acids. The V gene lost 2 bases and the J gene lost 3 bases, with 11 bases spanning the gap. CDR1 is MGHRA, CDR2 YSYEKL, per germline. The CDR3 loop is CASSQPRRNYEQYF. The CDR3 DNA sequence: TGCGCCAGCAGCCAACCTAGACGGAACTACGAGCAGTACTTC.

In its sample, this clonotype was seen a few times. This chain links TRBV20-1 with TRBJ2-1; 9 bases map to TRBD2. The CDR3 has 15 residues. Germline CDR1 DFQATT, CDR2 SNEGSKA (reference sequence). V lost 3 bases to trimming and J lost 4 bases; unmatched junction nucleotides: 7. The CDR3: CSASGRGGLYNEQFF. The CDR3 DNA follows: TGCAGTGCTAGTGGGCGGGGGGGTCTTTACAATGAGCAGTTCTTC.

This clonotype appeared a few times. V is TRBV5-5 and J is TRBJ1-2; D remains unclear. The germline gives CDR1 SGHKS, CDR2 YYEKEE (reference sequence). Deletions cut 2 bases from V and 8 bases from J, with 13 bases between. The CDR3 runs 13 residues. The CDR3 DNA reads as TGTGCCAGCAGCTTTGATAGGGTTGGAGGCTACACCTTC. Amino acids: CASSFDRVGGYTF.

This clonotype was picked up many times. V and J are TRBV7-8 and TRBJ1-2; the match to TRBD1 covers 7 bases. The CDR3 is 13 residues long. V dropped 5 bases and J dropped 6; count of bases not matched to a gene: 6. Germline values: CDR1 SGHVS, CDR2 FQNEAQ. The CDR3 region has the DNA TGTGCCAGCAGCACCGACAGGGCCCATGGCTACACCTTC. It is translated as CASSTDRAHGYTF.

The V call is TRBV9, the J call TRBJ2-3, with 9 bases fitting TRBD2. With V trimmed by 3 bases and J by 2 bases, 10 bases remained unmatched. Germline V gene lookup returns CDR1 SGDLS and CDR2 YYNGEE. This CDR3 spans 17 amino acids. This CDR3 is CASSEEGLAGFTDTQYF. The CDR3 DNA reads TGTGCCAGCAGCGAGGAAGGGCTAGCGGGATTCACAGATACGCAGTATTTT.

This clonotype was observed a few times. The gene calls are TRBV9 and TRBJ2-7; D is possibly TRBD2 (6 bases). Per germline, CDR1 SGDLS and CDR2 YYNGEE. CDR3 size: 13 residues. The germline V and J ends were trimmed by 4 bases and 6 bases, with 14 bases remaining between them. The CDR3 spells CASSPETSFEQYF. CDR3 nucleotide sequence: TGTGCCAGCAGCCCCGAAACTAGCTTCGAGCAGTACTTC.

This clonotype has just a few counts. The CDR3 DNA reads TGCGCCAGCAGTCTTAGCTCCGGGTCGGGGCAAGAGACCCAGTACTTC. This gives the protein CASSLSSGSGQETQYF. V gene TRBV10-2 combines with J gene TRBJ2-5, with a possible D match to TRBD2 (5 bases). V was shortened by 5 bases and J by 2 bases, with 18 bases between the two germline ends. The CDR3 loop spans 16 amino acids. CDR1 WSHSY and CDR2 SAAADI come from the germline V gene.

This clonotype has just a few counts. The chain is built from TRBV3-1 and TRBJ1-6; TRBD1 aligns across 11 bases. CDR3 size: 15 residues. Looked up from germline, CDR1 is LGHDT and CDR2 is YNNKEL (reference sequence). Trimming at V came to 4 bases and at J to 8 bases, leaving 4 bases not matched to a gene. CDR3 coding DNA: TGTGCCAGCAGCCGGGGACAGGGGGTGGATTCACCCCTCCACTTT. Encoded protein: CASSRGQGVDSPLHF.

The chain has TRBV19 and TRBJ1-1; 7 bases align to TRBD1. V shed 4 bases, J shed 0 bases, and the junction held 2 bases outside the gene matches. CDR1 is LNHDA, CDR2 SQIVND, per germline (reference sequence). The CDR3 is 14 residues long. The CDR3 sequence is CASSRQGLNTEAFF. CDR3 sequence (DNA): TGTGCCAGTAGTAGACAGGGATTGAACACTGAAGCTTTCTTT.

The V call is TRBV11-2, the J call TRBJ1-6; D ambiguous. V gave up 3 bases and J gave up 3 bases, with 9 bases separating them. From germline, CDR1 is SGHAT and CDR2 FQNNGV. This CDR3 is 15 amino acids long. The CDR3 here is CASSLGVNYNSPLHF. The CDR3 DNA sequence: TGTGCCAGCAGCTTGGGAGTCAACTATAATTCACCCCTCCACTTT.

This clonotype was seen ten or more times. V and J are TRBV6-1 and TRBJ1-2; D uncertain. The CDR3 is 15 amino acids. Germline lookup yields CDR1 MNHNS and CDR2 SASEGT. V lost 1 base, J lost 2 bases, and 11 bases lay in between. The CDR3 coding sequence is TGTGCCAGCAGTGAAGGCCCTGTGGGAAACTATGGCTACACCTTC. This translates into CASSEGPVGNYGYTF.

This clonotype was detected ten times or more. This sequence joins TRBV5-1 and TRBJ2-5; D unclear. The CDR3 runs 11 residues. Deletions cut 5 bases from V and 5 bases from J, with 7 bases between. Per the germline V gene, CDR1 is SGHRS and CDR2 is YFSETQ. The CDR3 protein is CASRLGETQYF. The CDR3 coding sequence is TGCGCCAGCAGGTTAGGGGAGACCCAGTACTTC.

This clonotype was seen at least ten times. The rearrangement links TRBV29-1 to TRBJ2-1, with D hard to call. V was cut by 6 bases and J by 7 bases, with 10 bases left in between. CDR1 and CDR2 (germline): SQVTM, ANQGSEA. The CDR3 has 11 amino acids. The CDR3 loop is CSVRLINEQFF. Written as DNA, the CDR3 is TGCAGCGTGCGGCTCATAAATGAGCAGTTCTTC.

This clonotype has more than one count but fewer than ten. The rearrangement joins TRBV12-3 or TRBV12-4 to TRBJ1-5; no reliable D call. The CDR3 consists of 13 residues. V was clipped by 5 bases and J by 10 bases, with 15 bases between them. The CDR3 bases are TGTGCCAGCAGTCCGGACCGCCGATCTCCCCAGCATTTT. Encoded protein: CASSPDRRSPQHF.

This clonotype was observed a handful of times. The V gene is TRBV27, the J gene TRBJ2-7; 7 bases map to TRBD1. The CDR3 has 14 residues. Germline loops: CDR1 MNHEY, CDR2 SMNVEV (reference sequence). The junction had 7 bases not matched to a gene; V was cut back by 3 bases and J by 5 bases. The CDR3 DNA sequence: TGTGCCAGCAGTTTCACCCGGGACAGCAACGAGCAGTACTTC. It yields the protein CASSFTRDSNEQYF.

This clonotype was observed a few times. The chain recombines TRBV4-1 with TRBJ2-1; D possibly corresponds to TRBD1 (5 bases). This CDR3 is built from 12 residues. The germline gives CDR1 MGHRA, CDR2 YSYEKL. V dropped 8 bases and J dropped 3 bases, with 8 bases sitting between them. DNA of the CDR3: TGCGCCAGCCAGGGCAACTACAATGAGCAGTTCTTC. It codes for CASQGNYNEQFF.

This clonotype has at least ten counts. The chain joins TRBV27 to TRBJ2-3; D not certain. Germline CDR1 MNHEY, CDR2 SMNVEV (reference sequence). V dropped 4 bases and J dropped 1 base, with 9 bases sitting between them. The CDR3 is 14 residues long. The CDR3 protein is CASSSTWGTDTQYF. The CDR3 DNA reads TGTGCCAGCAGTTCGACCTGGGGCACAGATACGCAGTATTTT.

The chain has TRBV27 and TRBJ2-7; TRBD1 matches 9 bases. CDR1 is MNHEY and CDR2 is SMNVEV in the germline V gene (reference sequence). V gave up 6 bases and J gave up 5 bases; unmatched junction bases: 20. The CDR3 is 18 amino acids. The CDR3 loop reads CASSSRNPGQGRVDEQYF. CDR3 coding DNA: TGTGCCAGCAGCTCAAGAAATCCGGGACAGGGAAGAGTAGACGAGCAGTACTTC.

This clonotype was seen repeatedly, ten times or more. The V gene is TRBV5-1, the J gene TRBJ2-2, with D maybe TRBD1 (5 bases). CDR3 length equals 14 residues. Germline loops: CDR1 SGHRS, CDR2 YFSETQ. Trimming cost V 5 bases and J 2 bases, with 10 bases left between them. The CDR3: CASRVQGNTGELFF. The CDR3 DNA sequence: TGCGCCAGCAGGGTCCAGGGAAACACCGGGGAGCTGTTTTTT.

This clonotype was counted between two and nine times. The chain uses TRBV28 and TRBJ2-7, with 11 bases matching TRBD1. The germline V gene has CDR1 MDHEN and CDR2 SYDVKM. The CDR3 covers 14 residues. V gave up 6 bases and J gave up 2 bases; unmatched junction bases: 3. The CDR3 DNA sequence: TGTGCCAGCAGCGGACAGGGGGCAACCTACGAGCAGTACTTC. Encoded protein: CASSGQGATYEQYF. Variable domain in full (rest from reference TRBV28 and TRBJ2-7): DVKVTQSSRYLVKRTGEKVFLECVQDMDHENMFWYRQDPGLGLRLIYFSYDVKMKEKGDIPEGYSVSREKKERFSLILESASTNQTSMYLCASSGQGATYEQYFGPGTRLTVT.

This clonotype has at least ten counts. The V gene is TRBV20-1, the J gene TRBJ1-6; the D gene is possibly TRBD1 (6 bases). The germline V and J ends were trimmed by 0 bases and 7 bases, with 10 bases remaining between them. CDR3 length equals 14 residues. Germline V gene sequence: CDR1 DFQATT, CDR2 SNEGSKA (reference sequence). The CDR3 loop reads CSARDRRGNSPLHF. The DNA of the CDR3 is TGCAGTGCTAGAGATCGCAGGGGCAATTCACCCCTCCACTTT.

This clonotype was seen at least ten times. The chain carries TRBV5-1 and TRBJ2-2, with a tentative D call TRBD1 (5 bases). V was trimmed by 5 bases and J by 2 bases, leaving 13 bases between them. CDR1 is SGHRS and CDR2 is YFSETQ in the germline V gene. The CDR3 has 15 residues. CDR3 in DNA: TGCGCCAGCAGTTTTTGGGGCCAAAACACCGGGGAGCTGTTTTTT. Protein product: CASSFWGQNTGELFF. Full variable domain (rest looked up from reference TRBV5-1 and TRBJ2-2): KAGVTQTPRYLIKTRGQQVTLSCSPISGHRSVSWYQQTPGQGLQFLFEYFSETQRNKGNFPGRFSGRQFSNSRSEMNVSTLELGDSALYLCASSFWGQNTGELFFGEGSRLTVL.

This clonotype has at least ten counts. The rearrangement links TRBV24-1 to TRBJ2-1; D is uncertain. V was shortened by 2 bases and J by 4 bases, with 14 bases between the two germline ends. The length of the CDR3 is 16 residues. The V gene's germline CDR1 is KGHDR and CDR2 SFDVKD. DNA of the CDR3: TGTGCCACCAGTGATTCTCGCCCTGACTCTTACAATGAGCAGTTCTTC. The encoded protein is CATSDSRPDSYNEQFF.

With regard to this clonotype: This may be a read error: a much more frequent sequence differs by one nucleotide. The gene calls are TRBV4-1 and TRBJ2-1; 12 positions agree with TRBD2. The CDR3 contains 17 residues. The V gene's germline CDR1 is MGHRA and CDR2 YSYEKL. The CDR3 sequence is CPSSQANLAGGGGEQFF. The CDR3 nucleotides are TGCCCCAGCAGCCAAGCGAATCTAGCGGGGGGGGGCGGGGAGCAGTTCTTC.